This is a list of T cell receptor beta chains from one sample in a study of T cells after yellow fever vaccination. One entry per CDR3 protein, called by TCRdb with MiXCR from the 5' RACE reads. The sample has under 55,000 distinct CDR3 sequences, 6.8% seen once; the top ten hold 14% to 15%. The starting material was CD8+ T cells not binding an NS4B(214-222) dextramer, sorted from PBMCs, obtained 45 days after the yellow fever booster vaccination. All receptors derive from a young man who received the YFV17D yellow fever vaccine. Both conserved end residues are part of each CDR3. The D gene is left open where the match is weak. Only part of the rows carry a size: once, few, many, or a class if the clone is expanded.

TRBV7-9	many	NA	TRBJ1-1	TGTGCCAGCAGCTTAGACCAAGAAGCTTTCTTT	CASSLDQEAFF
TRBV5-6	many	TRBD1	TRBJ2-7	TGTGCCAGCAGCTATGGGACAGGGGTCGCCTACGAGCAGTACTTC	CASSYGTGVAYEQYF
TRBV11-2	few	TRBD1	TRBJ2-2	TGTGCCAGCAGGACCGGGACAGGGGGCTTTGACGGGGAGCTGTTTTTT	CASRTGTGGFDGELFF
TRBV7-8	few	NA	TRBJ1-1	TGTGCCAGCAGCCCAAGTGAGTGGGAAGCTTTCTTT	CASSPSEWEAFF
TRBV20-1	few	NA	TRBJ2-1	TGCAGTGCTAGAGACCCAGGGAGCTCCTACAATGAGCAGTTCTTC	CSARDPGSSYNEQFF
TRBV15	many	NA	TRBJ1-6	TGTGCCACCAGCAGAGAGGGGGATTCACCCCTCCACTTT	CATSREGDSPLHF
TRBV11-2	NA	TRBD1	TRBJ2-3	TGTGCCAGCAGCTTAGAAAGTGGGGACAGAGTTTCCCTCACAGATACGCAGTATTTT	CASSLESGDRVSLTDTQYF
TRBV6-1	many	TRBD2	TRBJ2-7	TGTGCCAGCAGTGTGTCTAGCGGGAGAAGTTACGAGCAGTACTTC	CASSVSSGRSYEQYF
TRBV7-2	NA	NA	TRBJ2-3	TGTGCCAGCAGCCTCCCAGCCGGCACAGATACGCAGTATTTT	CASSLPAGTDTQYF
TRBV20-1	NA	TRBD2	TRBJ2-1	TGCAGTGCTTTTAGCGGGAGCACGGGCAATGAGCAGTTCTTC	CSAFSGSTGNEQFF
TRBV4-1	NA	TRBD1	TRBJ2-2	TGCGCCAGCATCCACCCTGGGACAGGGGTGAACACCGGGGAGCTGTTTTTT	CASIHPGTGVNTGELFF
TRBV7-7	few	TRBD1	TRBJ1-1	TGTGCTAGCAGCCCAGTCCCGGGACAGGGATGGGACACTGAAGCTTTCTTT	CASSPVPGQGWDTEAFF
TRBV2	NA	NA	TRBJ2-2	TGTGCCAGCCTTGGGACTGGCCCGAACACCGGGGAGCTGTTTTTT	CASLGTGPNTGELFF
TRBV6-5	many	NA	TRBJ1-1	TGTGCCAGCAGTTACTCGAATACTGAAGCTTTCTTT	CASSYSNTEAFF
TRBV24-1	many	NA	TRBJ2-1	TGTGCCACCAGTGATTTTGCAGGGGGGAAGACGCCGCAGTTCTTC	CATSDFAGGKTPQFF
TRBV5-1	many	NA	TRBJ2-7	TGCGCCAGCAGCTTGTATGCAGGGGTAGGAGCGGGCAACTCCTACGAGCAGTACTTC	CASSLYAGVGAGNSYEQYF
TRBV15	many	NA	TRBJ1-2	TGTGCCACCAGCAGGGAGGGAGTTGGGGGCTACACCTTC	CATSREGVGGYTF
TRBV14	many	TRBD1	TRBJ1-1	TGTGCCAGCAGCCCCGGGACAGGGTATGCTTTCTTT	CASSPGTGYAFF
TRBV29-1	many	TRBD2	TRBJ2-1	TGCAGCGTAGTAGCGGGAGAGGTCTACAATGAGCAGTTCTTC	CSVVAGEVYNEQFF
TRBV28	many	TRBD1	TRBJ2-2	TGTGCCAGCAGTTTCGGGACAGGGAGGCGCGATGTCGGGGAGCTGTTTTTT	CASSFGTGRRDVGELFF
TRBV20-1	few	TRBD1	TRBJ2-4	TGCAGTGCCAGCCCAGGGACAGCAAAAAACATTCAGTACTTC	CSASPGTAKNIQYF
TRBV12-3/TRBV12-4	many	NA	TRBJ2-1	TGTGCCAGCAGTGGGACATCTTTTAGCTCCTACAATGAGCAGTTCTTC	CASSGTSFSSYNEQFF